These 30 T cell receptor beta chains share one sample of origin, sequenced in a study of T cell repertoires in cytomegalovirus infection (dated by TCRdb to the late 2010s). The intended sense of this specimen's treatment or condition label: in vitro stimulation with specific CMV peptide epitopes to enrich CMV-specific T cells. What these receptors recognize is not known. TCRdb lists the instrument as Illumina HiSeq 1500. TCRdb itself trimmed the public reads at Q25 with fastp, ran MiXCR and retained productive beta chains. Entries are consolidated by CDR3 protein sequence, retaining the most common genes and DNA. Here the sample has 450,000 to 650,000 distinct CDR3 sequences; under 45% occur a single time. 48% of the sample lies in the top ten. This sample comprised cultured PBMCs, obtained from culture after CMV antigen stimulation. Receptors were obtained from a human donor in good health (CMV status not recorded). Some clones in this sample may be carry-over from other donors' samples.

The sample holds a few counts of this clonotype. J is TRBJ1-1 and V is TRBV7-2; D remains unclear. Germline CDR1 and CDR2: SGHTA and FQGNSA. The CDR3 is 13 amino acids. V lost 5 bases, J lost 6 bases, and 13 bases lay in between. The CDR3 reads CASSPRFFAEAFF. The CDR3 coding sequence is TGTGCCAGCAGCCCGAGGTTTTTTGCTGAAGCTTTCTTT.

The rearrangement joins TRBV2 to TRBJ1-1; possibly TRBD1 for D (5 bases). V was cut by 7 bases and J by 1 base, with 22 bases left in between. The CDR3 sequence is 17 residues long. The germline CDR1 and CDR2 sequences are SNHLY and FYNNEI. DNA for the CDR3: TGTGCCAGCAAGGGATCACCCGACAGAGCACAGAACACTGAAGCTTTCTTT. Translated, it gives CASKGSPDRAQNTEAFF.

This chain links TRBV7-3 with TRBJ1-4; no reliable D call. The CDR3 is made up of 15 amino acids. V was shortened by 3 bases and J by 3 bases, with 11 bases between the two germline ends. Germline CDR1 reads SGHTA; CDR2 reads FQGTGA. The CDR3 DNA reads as TGTGCCAGCAGCTTGGTCTTGGGCCCTAATGAAAAACTGTTTTTT. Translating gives CASSLVLGPNEKLFF.

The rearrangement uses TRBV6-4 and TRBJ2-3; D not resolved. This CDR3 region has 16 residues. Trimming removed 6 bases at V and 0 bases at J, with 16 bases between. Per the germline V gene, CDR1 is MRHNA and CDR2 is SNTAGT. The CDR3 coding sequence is TGTGCCAGCAGCCTAGGACGGAAGCCTAGCACAGATACGCAGTATTTT. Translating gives CASSLGRKPSTDTQYF.

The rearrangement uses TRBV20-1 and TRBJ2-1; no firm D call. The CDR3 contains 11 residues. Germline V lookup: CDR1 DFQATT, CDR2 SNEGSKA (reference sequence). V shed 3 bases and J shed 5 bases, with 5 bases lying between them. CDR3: CSARFDNEQFF. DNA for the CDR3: TGCAGTGCTAGGTTCGACAATGAGCAGTTCTTC.

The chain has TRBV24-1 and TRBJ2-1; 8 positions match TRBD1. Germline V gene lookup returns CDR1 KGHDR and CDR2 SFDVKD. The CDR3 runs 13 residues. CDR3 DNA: TGTGCTACCGAGGACAGGGCCTACAATGAGCAGTTCTTC. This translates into CATEDRAYNEQFF.

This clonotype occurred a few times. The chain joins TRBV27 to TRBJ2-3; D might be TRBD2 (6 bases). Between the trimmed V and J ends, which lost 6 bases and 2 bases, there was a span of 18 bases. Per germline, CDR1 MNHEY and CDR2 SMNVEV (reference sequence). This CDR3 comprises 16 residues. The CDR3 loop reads CASRRVGGRLTDTQYF. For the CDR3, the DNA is TGTGCCAGCAGAAGAGTTGGGGGGAGACTCACAGATACGCAGTATTTT.

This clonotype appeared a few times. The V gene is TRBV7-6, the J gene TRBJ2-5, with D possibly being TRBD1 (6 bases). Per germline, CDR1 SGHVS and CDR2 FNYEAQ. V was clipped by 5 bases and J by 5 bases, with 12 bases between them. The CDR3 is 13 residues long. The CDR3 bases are TGTGCCAGCAGCCCAGGGGCTGTCGAGACCCAGTACTTC. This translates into CASSPGAVETQYF. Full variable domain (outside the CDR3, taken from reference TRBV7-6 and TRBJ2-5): GAGVSQSPRYKVTKRGQDVALRCDPISGHVSLYWYRQALGQGPEFLTYFNYEAQQDKSGLPNDRFSAERPEGSISTLTIQRTEQRDSAMYRCASSPGAVETQYFGPGTRLLVL.

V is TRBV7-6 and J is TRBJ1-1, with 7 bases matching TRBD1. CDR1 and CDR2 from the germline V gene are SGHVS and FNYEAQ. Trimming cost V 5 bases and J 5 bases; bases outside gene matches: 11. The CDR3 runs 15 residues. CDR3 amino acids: CASSQSRTGGTEAFF. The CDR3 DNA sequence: TGTGCCAGCAGCCAATCACGGACAGGTGGAACTGAAGCTTTCTTT.

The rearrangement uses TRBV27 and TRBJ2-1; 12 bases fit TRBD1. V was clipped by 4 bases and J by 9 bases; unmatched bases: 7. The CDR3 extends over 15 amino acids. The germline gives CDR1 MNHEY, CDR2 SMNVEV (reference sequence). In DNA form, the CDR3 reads TGTGCCAGCAGTTCTCCGGGACAGGGGGCAGGTGAGCAGTTCTTC. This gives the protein CASSSPGQGAGEQFF.

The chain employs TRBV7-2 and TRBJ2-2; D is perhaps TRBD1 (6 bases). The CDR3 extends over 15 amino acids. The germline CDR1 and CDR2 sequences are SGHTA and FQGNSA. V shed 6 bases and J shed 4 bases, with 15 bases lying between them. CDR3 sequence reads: CASRSGQSATGELFF. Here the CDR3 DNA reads TGTGCCAGCAGGTCGGGACAATCGGCCACCGGGGAGCTGTTTTTT.

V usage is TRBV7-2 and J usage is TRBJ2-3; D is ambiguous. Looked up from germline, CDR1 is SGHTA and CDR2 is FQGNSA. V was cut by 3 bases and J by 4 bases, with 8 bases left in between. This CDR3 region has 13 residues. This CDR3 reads CASSLSPSDTQYF. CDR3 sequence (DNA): TGTGCCAGCAGCTTGTCCCCCTCAGATACGCAGTATTTT.

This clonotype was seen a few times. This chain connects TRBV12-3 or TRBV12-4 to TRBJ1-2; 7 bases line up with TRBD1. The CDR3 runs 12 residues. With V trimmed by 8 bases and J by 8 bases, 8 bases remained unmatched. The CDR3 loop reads CASLDREGGYTF. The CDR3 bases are TGTGCCAGCCTCGACAGGGAAGGCGGCTACACCTTC.

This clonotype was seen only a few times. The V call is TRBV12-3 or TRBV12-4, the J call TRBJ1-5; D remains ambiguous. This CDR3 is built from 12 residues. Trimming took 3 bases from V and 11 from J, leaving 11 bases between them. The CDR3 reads CASSFRGSAQHF. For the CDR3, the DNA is TGTGCCAGCAGTTTTCGAGGATCAGCCCAGCATTTT.

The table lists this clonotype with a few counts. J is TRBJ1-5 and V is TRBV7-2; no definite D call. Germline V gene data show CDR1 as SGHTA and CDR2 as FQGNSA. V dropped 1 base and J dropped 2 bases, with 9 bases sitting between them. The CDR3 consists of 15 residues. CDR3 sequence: CASSLEPSGNQPQHF. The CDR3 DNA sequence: TGTGCCAGCAGCTTAGAGCCGAGCGGCAATCAGCCCCAGCATTTT.

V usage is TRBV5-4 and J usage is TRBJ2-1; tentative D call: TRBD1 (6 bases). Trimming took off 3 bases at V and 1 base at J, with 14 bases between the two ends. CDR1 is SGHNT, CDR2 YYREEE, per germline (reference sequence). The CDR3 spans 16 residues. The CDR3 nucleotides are TGTGCCAGCAGCTCCATGGGGGCTAGGTCCTACAATGAGCAGTTCTTC. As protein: CASSSMGARSYNEQFF.

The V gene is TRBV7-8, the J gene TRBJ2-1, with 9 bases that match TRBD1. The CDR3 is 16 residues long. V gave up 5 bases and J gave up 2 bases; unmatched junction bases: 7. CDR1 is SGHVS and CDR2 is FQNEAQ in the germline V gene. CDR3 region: CASSPHRTGAYNEQFF. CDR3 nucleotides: TGTGCCAGCAGCCCACACAGGACAGGGGCCTACAATGAGCAGTTCTTC.

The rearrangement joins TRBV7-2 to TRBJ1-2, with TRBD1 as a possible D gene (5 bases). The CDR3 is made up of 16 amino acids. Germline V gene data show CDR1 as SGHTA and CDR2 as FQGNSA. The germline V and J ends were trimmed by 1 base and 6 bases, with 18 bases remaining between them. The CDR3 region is CASSLGLGTGANGYTF. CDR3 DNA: TGTGCCAGCAGCTTAGGTTTAGGGACGGGCGCTAATGGCTACACCTTC.

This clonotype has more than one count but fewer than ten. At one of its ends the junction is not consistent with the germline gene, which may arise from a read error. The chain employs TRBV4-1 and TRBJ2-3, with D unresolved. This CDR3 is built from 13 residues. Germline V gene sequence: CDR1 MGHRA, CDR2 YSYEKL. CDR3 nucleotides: TGTGCCAGCTCACCTTCACGCACAGATACGCAGTATTTT. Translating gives CASSPSRTDTQYF.

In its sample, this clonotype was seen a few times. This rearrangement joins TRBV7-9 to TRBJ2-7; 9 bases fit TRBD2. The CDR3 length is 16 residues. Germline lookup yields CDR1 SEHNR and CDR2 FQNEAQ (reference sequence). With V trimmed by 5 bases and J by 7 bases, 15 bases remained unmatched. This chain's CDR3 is CASSPVVGGRALEQYF. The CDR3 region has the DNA TGTGCCAGCAGCCCGGTCGTGGGCGGGAGGGCCTTGGAGCAGTACTTC.

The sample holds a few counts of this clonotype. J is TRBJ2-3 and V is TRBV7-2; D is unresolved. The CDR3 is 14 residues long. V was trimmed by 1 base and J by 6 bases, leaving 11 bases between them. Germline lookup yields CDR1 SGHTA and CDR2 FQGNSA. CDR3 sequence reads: CASSLVSEPDTQYF. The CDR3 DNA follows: TGTGCCAGCAGCTTAGTGTCTGAGCCGGATACGCAGTATTTT.

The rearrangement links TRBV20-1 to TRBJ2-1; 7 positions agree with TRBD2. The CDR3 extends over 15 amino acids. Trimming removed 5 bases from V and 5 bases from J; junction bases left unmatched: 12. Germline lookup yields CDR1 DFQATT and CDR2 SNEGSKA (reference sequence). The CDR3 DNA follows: TGCAGTGCTTCCACTCCCTCGGGGGGTCACAATGAGCAGTTCTTC. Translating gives CSASTPSGGHNEQFF.

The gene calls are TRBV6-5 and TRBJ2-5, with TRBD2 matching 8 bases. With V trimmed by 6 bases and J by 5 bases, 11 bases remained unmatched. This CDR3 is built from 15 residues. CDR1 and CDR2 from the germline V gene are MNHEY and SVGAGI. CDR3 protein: CASRRTRGGLETQYF. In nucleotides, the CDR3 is TGTGCCAGCAGACGGACTCGCGGGGGGCTTGAGACCCAGTACTTC.

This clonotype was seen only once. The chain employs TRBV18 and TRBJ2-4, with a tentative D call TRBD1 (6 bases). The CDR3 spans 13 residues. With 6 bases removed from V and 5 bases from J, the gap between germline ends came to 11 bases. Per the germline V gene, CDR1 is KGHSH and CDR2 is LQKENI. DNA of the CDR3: TGTGCCAGCTCCCCGGGACAAGAAAACATTCAGTACTTC. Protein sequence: CASSPGQENIQYF.

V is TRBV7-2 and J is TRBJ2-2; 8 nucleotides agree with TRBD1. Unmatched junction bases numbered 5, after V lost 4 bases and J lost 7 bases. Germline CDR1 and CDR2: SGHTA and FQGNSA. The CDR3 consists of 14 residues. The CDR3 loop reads CASSSTGGNGELFF. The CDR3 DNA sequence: TGTGCCAGCAGCTCAACAGGGGGGAACGGGGAGCTGTTTTTT.

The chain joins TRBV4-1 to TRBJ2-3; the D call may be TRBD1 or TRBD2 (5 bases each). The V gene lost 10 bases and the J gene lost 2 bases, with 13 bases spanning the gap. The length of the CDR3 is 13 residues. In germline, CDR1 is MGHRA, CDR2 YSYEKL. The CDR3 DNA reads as TGCGCCACTTACTCCGGGGCCACAGATACGCAGTATTTT. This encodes CATYSGATDTQYF.

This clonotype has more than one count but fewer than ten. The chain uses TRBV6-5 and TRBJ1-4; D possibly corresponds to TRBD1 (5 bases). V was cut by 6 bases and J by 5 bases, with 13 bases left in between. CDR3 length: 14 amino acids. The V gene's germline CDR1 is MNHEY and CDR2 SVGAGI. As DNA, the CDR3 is TGTGCCAGCAGCGCTCTGGGGGGGAATGAAAAACTGTTTTTT. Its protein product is CASSALGGNEKLFF.

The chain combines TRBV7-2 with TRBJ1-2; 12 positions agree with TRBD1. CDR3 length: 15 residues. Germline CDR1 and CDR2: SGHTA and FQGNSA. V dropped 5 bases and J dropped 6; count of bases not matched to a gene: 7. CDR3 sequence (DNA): TGTGCCAGCAGCCTTGGGACAGGGGGCGCCCATGGCTACACCTTC. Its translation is CASSLGTGGAHGYTF. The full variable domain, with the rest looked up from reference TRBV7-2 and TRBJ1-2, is GAGVSQSPSNKVTEKGKDVELRCDPISGHTALYWYRQSLGQGLEFLIYFQGNSAPDKSGLPSDRFSAERTGGSVSTLTIQRTQQEDSAVYLCASSLGTGGAHGYTFGSGTRLTVV.

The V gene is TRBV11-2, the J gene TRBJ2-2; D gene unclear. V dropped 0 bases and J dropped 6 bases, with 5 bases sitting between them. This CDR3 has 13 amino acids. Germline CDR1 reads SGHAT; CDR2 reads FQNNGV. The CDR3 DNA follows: TGTGCCAGCAGCTTAGATGGCCCCGGGGAGCTGTTTTTT. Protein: CASSLDGPGELFF.

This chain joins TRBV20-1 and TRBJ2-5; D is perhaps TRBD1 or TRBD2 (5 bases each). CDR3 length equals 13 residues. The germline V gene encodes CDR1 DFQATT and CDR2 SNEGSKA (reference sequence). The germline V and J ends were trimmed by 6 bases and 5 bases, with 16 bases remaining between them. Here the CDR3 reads CSAGRGEGETQYF. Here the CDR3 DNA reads TGCAGTGCAGGACGGGGAGAGGGGGAGACCCAGTACTTC.